This TCR beta chain was identified during a study of T-cell reconstitution after alpha-beta-depleted transplantation in children. Ten or more counts support this clonotype. Preparation of the TCRbeta library used unique molecular identifiers. TCRdb reanalysed the PCR reads using MiXCR and keeps one entry per CDR3 protein. The table includes some 240,000 distinct CDR3 sequences, around 12% detected once. V shed 7 bases, J shed 2 bases, and the junction held 13 bases outside the gene matches. In germline, CDR1 is MNHNS, CDR2 SASEGT. The CDR3 is 18 amino acids. V usage is TRBV6-1 and J usage is TRBJ2-4; 11 nucleotides agree with TRBD1. This sequence originates from a human donor who donated a stem cell graft to a child with acute lymphoblastic leukemia. The sequenced sample was PBMCs from the stem cell graft donor, obtained from the stem cell graft. CDR3 nucleotide sequence: TGTGCCAGCAACCCCGGAGAGGGGACAGGGGGTCCCAAAAACATTCAGTACTTC. Encoded protein: CASNPGEGTGGPKNIQYF.